This T cell receptor beta chain emerged from a study of blood T cell repertoires in COVID-19. The CDR3 loop spans 16 amino acids. The germline V gene has CDR1 MNHGY and CDR2 SVAAGI. The V segment lost 1 base and the J segment 6 bases; nucleotides outside the gene matches: 4. As originally analysed: From reference gene primer amplification, estimates of nucleated cell counts were derived. The table came from immunoSEQ multiplex PCR; TCRdb's copy has only in-frame clones and leaves some out. The V and J calls and clone size come from that table; D and trimming were worked out from the DNA. Altogether some 78,000 clones are present, 84% being singletons, with the ten largest covering approximately 3.3%.

The rearrangement links TRBV6-9 to TRBJ1-6; 9 bases align to TRBD1. The receptor was isolated from a man aged 50-60 years with acute or convalescent COVID-19. Source material: peripheral blood. CDR3 protein: CASSYWGQGSNSPLHF. DNA of the CDR3: TGTGCCAGCAGTTATTGGGGACAGGGTTCTAATTCACCCCTCCACTTT.